This T cell receptor (beta chain) appears in the sequencing data of a study of T cells in Graves' hyperthyroidism and ophthalmopathy. Study results and caveats: Stable hyperthyroidism and ophthalmopathy were separated using 13 V-J signatures. Model output signaled ophthalmopathy a median 6.5 months ahead of onset.

The CDR3 is 16 residues long. Losses at the gene ends were 4 bases for V and 2 bases for J; bases not matched to a gene: 7. This clonotype appeared many times. The antigen remains unidentified. TCR beta CDR3 region amplification was performed from RNA transcripts. First-round RT-PCR with HTBI primers amplified the TCR CDR3 region. TCRdb reanalysed the multiplex PCR reads using MiXCR and keeps one entry per CDR3 protein. The sample records roughly 500,000 distinct CDR3 sequences, under 60% being singletons. This TCR was recovered from an adult woman with Graves' disease, either hyperthyroidism or ophthalmopathy (not recorded which). This chain uses TRBV12-3 or TRBV12-4 with TRBJ1-5, with 8 bases that match TRBD1. What was sequenced was peripheral blood or thyroid tissue (not recorded which). CDR3 in DNA: TGTGCCAGCAGTTCCCCCGGACAGGGCGGCAATCAGCCCCAGCATTTT. It codes for CASSSPGQGGNQPQHF.